This is a list of T cell receptor beta chains from one sample in a study of shared clonotypes between healthy human individuals. Assay used: immunoSEQ multiplex PCR; TCRdb lists only in-frame clones, some missing. The sample has some 2,500,000 clones, roughly 93% seen once. Sequenced input: naive CD4+ T cells from PBMCs. The origin of the receptors is a young man in good health. Some clones in this sample may be carry-over from other donors' samples. CDR3s include the opening cysteine and the closing phenylalanine or tryptophan. Each record gives: V gene, J gene, clone size, CDR3 protein. Clone size, where shown, is once, few, many, or a class for clones that have expanded.

>TRBV27|TRBJ1-5|-
CASSQFFRDNGWGNQPQHF
>TRBV4-2|TRBJ2-1|once
CASSHGTSDVEQFF
>TRBV4-2|TRBJ1-1|-
CASSQERRGAFF
>TRBV18|TRBJ2-5|-
CATRGVGETQYF
>TRBV25-1|TRBJ2-7|-
CASSDLGARDGRYEQYF
>TRBV5-5|TRBJ2-3|-
CASSVMGPGTDTQYF
>TRBV6-5|TRBJ2-5|-
CASSYLTVGKETQYF
>TRBV28|TRBJ2-1|once
CASTPSRGSSYNEQFF
>TRBV7-6|TRBJ2-3|-
CASSFHLRTSGSGRGTDTQYF
>TRBV9|TRBJ2-2|-
CASSGAGADLATGELFF
>TRBV7-9|TRBJ2-5|-
CASSLEGFYGTQYF
>TRBV5-8|TRBJ2-5|-
CASSFGVWGETQYF
>TRBV6-6|TRBJ2-5|-
CASSYSPGEVGETQYF
>TRBV2|TRBJ2-7|-
CASSARAETRGGEQYF
>TRBV7-2|TRBJ2-7|-
CASSRLGQSYEQYF
>TRBV4-1|TRBJ2-5|-
CASSQGSGGGETQYF
>TRBV7-2|TRBJ1-5|-
CASSLVGRINQPQHF
>TRBV5-1|TRBJ2-1|once
CASSYGQSPNEQFF
>TRBV5-5|TRBJ2-7|once
CASSFWPAGGPGPSYEQYF
>TRBV7-9|TRBJ2-3|-
CASSSLGQSTDTQYF
>TRBV5-6|TRBJ2-5|-
CASSFAAQEIQYF
>TRBV7-2|TRBJ2-3|-
CASSFTSGRATDTQYF
>TRBV28|TRBJ2-3|-
CASKVAGNTDTQYF
>TRBV27|TRBJ2-2|-
CASSLVAVVTGELFF
>TRBV15|TRBJ1-1|-
CATSRTVNTEAFF
>TRBV5-6|TRBJ1-5|-
CASSYGPEGNQPQHF
>TRBV7-9|TRBJ1-3|-
CASSSRTLEDTIYF
>TRBV6-5|TRBJ2-7|-
CASSYSRGREYEQYF
>TRBV7-2|TRBJ2-5|-
CASSLGPPRLAGVETQYF
>TRBV7-9|TRBJ1-2|-
CASSLGQASPGYTF
>TRBV5-1|TRBJ1-1|-
CASSLEAGTNTEAFF
>TRBV5-4|TRBJ2-3|-
CASSLGSSGRVDTQYF
>TRBV29-1|TRBJ1-1|-
CSVSNLGAGAEAFF
>TRBV6-4|TRBJ1-2|-
CASSDSGPSGPRGYTF
>TRBV2|TRBJ1-5|few
CASSGGGQPQHF
>TRBV18|TRBJ2-7|-
CASSPSLYEQYF
>TRBV10-3|TRBJ2-5|-
CAIRPDRGETQYF
>TRBV7-3|TRBJ2-2|-
CASSLTGSGELFF
>TRBV7-2|TRBJ1-6|-
CASTNRDSDTSLHF
>TRBV28|TRBJ2-7|-
CASINYKGLAGGPEEQYF
>TRBV2|TRBJ2-3|-
CASSAGLATDTQYF
>TRBV11-3|TRBJ2-3|-
CASSLSVYRGEDTQYF
>TRBV19|TRBJ2-5|-
CASSVQFGWETQYF
>TRBV28|TRBJ1-6|-
CASLTGQFLSPLHF
>TRBV2|TRBJ2-1|-
CASRNGTSAYNEQFF
>TRBV28|TRBJ2-7|-
CASSLGPVYEQYF
>TRBV2|TRBJ2-7|-
CASARDRGSYEQYF
>TRBV7-6|TRBJ2-3|-
CASSPVGGSTDTQYF
>TRBV6-1|TRBJ1-2|-
CASSDIGGSWVYGYTF
>TRBV19|TRBJ1-5|-
CASSIMGRSGNQPQHF